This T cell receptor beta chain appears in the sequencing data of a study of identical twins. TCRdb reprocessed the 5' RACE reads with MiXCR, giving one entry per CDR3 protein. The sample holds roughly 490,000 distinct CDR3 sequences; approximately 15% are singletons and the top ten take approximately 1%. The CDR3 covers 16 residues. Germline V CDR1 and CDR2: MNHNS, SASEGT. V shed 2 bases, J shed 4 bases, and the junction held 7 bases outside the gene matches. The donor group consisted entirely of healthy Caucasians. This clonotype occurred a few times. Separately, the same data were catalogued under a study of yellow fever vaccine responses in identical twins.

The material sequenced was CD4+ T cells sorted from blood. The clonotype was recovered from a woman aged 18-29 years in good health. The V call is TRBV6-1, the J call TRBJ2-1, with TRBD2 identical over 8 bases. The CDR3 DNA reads TGTGCCAGCAGTGAAAGAATTAGCGGGGCTTACAATGAGCAGTTCTTC. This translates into CASSERISGAYNEQFF.